This passage covers 12 T cell receptor beta chains from one sample sequenced in a study of blood T cell repertoires in COVID-19. Profiling relied on immunoSEQ multiplex PCR, and the TCRdb table lists in-frame clones only, not all of them. The data hold about 350,000 clones, with 88% observed a single time. Sequenced: PBMCs or T cells enriched from blood (not recorded which). The receptors originated from a woman aged 25 to 39 who had been exposed to COVID-19.

This chain uses TRBV28 with TRBJ2-1, with TRBD1 identical over 7 bases. CDR3 length: 13 residues. J gave up 10 bases and V 5 bases, and 8 bases lay outside the gene matches. The germline CDR1 and CDR2 sequences are MDHEN and SYDVKM. The CDR3 bases are TGTGCCAGCAGTCCCCCGGACAGGCCGGAGCAGTTCTTC. This sequence encodes CASSPPDRPEQFF.

The gene calls are TRBV13 and TRBJ2-1, with D possibly being TRBD2 (6 bases). CDR3 length: 12 residues. Trimming cost V 5 bases and J 14 bases, with 16 bases left between them. The germline V gene has CDR1 PRHDT and CDR2 FYEKMQ (reference sequence). In DNA, the CDR3 is TGTGCCAGCAGCACCTCAAGACTAGTAAAGTTCTTC. It encodes CASSTSRLVKFF.

The CDR3 region is CASSYRRTGDEQYF. CDR3 nucleotides: TGTGCCAGCAGTTACCGTCGGACAGGAGACGAGCAGTACTTC. This rearrangement joins TRBV6-6 to TRBJ2-7; 7 bases match TRBD1. The CDR3 totals 14 residues. The V segment lost 2 bases and the J segment 5 bases; nucleotides outside the gene matches: 6. Germline CDR1 is MNHNY and CDR2 is SVGAGI (reference sequence).

This chain connects TRBV28 to TRBJ1-5; D possibly corresponds to TRBD1 (5 bases). CDR3 size: 15 residues. V gave up 3 bases and J gave up 6 bases, with 15 bases separating them. CDR1 and CDR2 from the germline V gene are MDHEN and SYDVKM. CDR3 nucleotide sequence: TGTGCCAGCAGTTTGGGGCAGGGAAGGATTCAGCCCCAGCATTTT. Translating gives CASSLGQGRIQPQHF.

This chain links TRBV19 with TRBJ2-1, with 9 bases identical to TRBD1. The CDR3 has 14 residues. Germline V CDR1 and CDR2: LNHDA, SQIVND (reference sequence). Trimming removed 8 bases from V and 3 bases from J; junction bases left unmatched: 5. Written as DNA, the CDR3 is TGTGCCAGTTCACAGGGGGCTGACTACAATGAGCAGTTCTTC. Its translation is CASSQGADYNEQFF.

This rearrangement joins TRBV5-1 to TRBJ2-6; a possible D gene is TRBD2 (6 bases). This CDR3 spans 15 amino acids. In germline, CDR1 is SGHRS, CDR2 YFSETQ. Trimming took off 4 bases at V and 1 base at J, with 9 bases between the two ends. The CDR3, as DNA: TGCGCCAGCAGCCCGGAGGGGTCTGGGGCCAACGTCCTGACTTTC. Amino acid sequence: CASSPEGSGANVLTF.

Worth noting for this clone: The identical CDR3 is also encoded by other nucleotide sequences in the sample. J is TRBJ1-1 and V is TRBV12-3 or TRBV12-4; weak D call: TRBD1 (6 bases). This CDR3 has 13 residues. Trimming took off 3 bases at V and 3 bases at J, with 8 bases between the two ends. In nucleotides, the CDR3 is TGTGCCAGCAGTTTGACAGGTGACACTGAAGCTTTCTTT. Its protein is CASSLTGDTEAFF.

The chain uses TRBV30 and TRBJ1-6; TRBD1 agrees at 11 bases. The V and J ends lost 1 base and 9 bases, in that order; junction bases with no gene match: 2. The CDR3 spans 14 residues. Germline assignment: CDR1 GTSNPN and CDR2 SVGIG (reference sequence). CDR3 nucleotides: TGTGCCTGGAGTGGGACAGGGGGCAGTTCACCCCTCCACTTT. Protein: CAWSGTGGSSPLHF.

V and J are TRBV21-1 and TRBJ1-2; TRBD1 reflects the table's D call only, with no check against the DNA. TRBV21-1 is classified as a pseudogene. The CDR3 runs 13 residues. The CDR3 nucleotides read TGTGCCAGCATCCCGACAGGGCCCTATGGCTACACCTTC. Protein: CASIPTGPYGYTF.

V and J are TRBV6-1 and TRBJ2-3, with 10 bases matching TRBD2. In germline, CDR1 is MNHNS, CDR2 SASEGT. This CDR3 contains 17 residues. With 4 bases clipped from V and 4 bases from J, the junction kept 11 bases outside the gene matches. CDR3 protein: CASSGGTSETHPDTQYF. CDR3 nucleotide sequence: TGTGCCAGCAGTGGCGGGACTAGCGAAACACACCCAGATACGCAGTATTTT.

This clone was observed at least ten times. At the DNA level, this CDR3 is encoded by other sequences in the same sample as well. The rearrangement uses TRBV7-8 and TRBJ2-2, with D possibly being TRBD2 (6 bases). This CDR3 spans 16 amino acids. The ends were cut back, 1 base at V and 4 bases at J, with 13 bases in the middle. CDR1 is SGHVS, CDR2 FQNEAQ, per germline. The CDR3 region has the DNA TGTGCCAGCAGCTTAGTTTGGCTAGCGAGCACCGGGGAGCTGTTTTTT. This encodes CASSLVWLASTGELFF.

The gene calls are TRBV28 and TRBJ2-1, with 10 bases identical to TRBD2. V was clipped by 6 bases and J by 5 bases; unmatched bases: 7. Germline V lookup: CDR1 MDHEN, CDR2 SYDVKM. This CDR3 is built from 15 residues. The CDR3 here is CASRKLAGNNNEQFF. The CDR3 nucleotides are TGTGCCAGCAGGAAACTAGCGGGGAACAACAATGAGCAGTTCTTC. Full variable domain (missing parts from reference TRBV28 and TRBJ2-1): DVKVTQSSRYLVKRTGEKVFLECVQDMDHENMFWYRQDPGLGLRLIYFSYDVKMKEKGDIPEGYSVSREKKERFSLILESASTNQTSMYLCASRKLAGNNNEQFFGPGTRLTVL.